One sample yielded the 20 T cell receptor beta chains listed below, sequenced in a study of blood T cell repertoires in COVID-19. Assay: immunoSEQ multiplex PCR; the TCRdb copy retains only in-frame clones and omits some. In the table there are 110,000 to 150,000 clones, around 80% of which are singletons. Input material: PBMCs or T cells enriched from blood (not recorded which). These receptors all stem from a woman between 45 and 60 years old who had recovered from COVID-19.

The chain uses TRBV7-2 and TRBJ2-1; D is possibly TRBD2 (7 bases). This CDR3 spans 15 amino acids. Germline V lookup: CDR1 SGHTA, CDR2 FQGNSA. The V end was cut by 3 bases, the J end by 7 bases, with 16 bases between. CDR3 sequence reads: CASSLGGGAPNEQFF. The CDR3 DNA follows: TGTGCCAGCAGCTTGGGAGGGGGGGCCCCAAATGAGCAGTTCTTC.

As concerns this clone: The identical CDR3 is also encoded by other nucleotide sequences in the sample. This chain links TRBV6-5 with TRBJ1-1; D ambiguous. V was cut by 2 bases and J by 3 bases, with 7 bases left in between. Germline values: CDR1 MNHEY, CDR2 SVGAGI. This CDR3 is built from 13 residues. The CDR3 loop is CASSYDSYTEAFF. As DNA, the CDR3 is TGTGCCAGCAGTTACGACTCGTACACTGAAGCTTTCTTT.

This clone was recorded only once. The chain recombines TRBV27 with TRBJ1-2, with 9 positions matching TRBD1. Germline V gives CDR1 MNHEY, CDR2 SMNVEV (reference sequence). V lost 4 bases, J lost 5 bases, and 8 bases stayed unmatched. The CDR3 covers 15 residues. The CDR3 nucleotides are TGTGCCAGCAGTTGGGTCGGACAGGGGAGGTATGGCTACACCTTC. Amino acid sequence: CASSWVGQGRYGYTF.

The rearrangement uses TRBV15 and TRBJ2-4; maybe TRBD1 (7 bases). The CDR3 sequence is 16 residues long. Trimming shortened V by 0 bases and J by 6 bases, and 15 bases separated the two germline ends. Germline CDR1 and CDR2: LNHNV and YYDKDF (reference sequence). The CDR3: CATSRDKRAGGNIQYF. CDR3 coding DNA: TGTGCCACCAGCAGAGATAAGCGGGCAGGGGGAAACATTCAGTACTTC.

The chain has TRBV15 and TRBJ1-1; 8 nucleotides align to TRBD1. CDR1 is LNHNV and CDR2 is YYDKDF in the germline V gene (reference sequence). V trimming: 1 base; J trimming: 7 bases; junction bases outside the gene matches: 5. This CDR3 is built from 14 residues. For the CDR3, the DNA is TGTGCCACCAGCAGAGGCCAGGGGGCGGGTGAAGCTTTCTTT. It is translated as CATSRGQGAGEAFF.

The chain employs TRBV19 and TRBJ1-2, with TRBD1 matching 8 bases. The J segment lost 11 bases and the V segment lost 4 bases, leaving 18 bases of the junction unmatched. CDR3 size: 16 residues. The germline CDR1 and CDR2 sequences are LNHDA and SQIVND (reference sequence). The CDR3 coding sequence is TGTGCCAGTAGTACATACCTCGGGGGGACAGGAAGTCATTACACCTTC. This sequence encodes CASSTYLGGTGSHYTF.

The chain joins TRBV7-9 to TRBJ1-2; D remains unclear. This CDR3 region has 12 residues. Trimming stripped 5 bases from V and 14 bases from J, with 18 bases between. Per germline, CDR1 SEHNR and CDR2 FQNEAQ (reference sequence). This CDR3 reads CASSPLQIPGTF. Written as DNA, the CDR3 is TGTGCCAGCAGCCCCTTGCAGATCCCGGGTACCTTC. Using reference TRBV7-9 and TRBJ1-2 for the parts outside the CDR3, the full variable domain is DTGVSQNPRHKITKRGQNVTFRCDPISEHNRLYWYRQTLGQGPEFLTYFQNEAQLEKSRLLSDRFSAERPKGSFSTLEIQRTEQGDSAMYLCASSPLQIPGTFGSGTRLTVV.

V gene TRBV27 combines with J gene TRBJ1-2; 7 bases map to TRBD1. Germline-derived CDR1 and CDR2 are MNHEY and SMNVEV (reference sequence). There are 15 residues in the CDR3. The V segment lost 2 bases and the J segment 8 bases; nucleotides outside the gene matches: 11. The CDR3 is CASSLRTGYSGGYTF. The CDR3 nucleotides are TGTGCCAGCAGTTTAAGGACAGGATATTCTGGGGGCTACACCTTC.

The chain employs TRBV19 and TRBJ1-5; no definite D call. CDR3 length equals 13 residues. The ends were cut back, 7 bases at V and 9 bases at J, with 16 bases in the middle. Germline V CDR1 and CDR2: LNHDA, SQIVND (reference sequence). The CDR3 nucleotides are TGTGCCAGTAAGGAGATTGGATATAGGCCCCAGCATTTT. Protein: CASKEIGYRPQHF.

The chain uses TRBV27 and TRBJ2-5; D is uncertain. CDR1 and CDR2 (germline): MNHEY, SMNVEV (reference sequence). The CDR3 contains 12 residues. V was cut by 2 bases and J by 8 bases, with 9 bases left in between. The CDR3 DNA is TGTGCCAGCAGTTTAGGGCGTAGAACCCAGTACTTC. Translating it yields CASSLGRRTQYF.

The chain joins TRBV3-1 (or the pseudogene TRBV3-2) to TRBJ2-7, with 7 bases that match TRBD1. J gave up 4 bases and V 4 bases, and 10 bases lay outside the gene matches. This CDR3 has 15 amino acids. The germline gives CDR1 LGHDT, CDR2 YNNKEL (reference sequence). CDR3 sequence reads: CASSPTETGRYEQYF. CDR3 nucleotides: TGTGCCAGCAGCCCCACCGAGACAGGGCGATACGAGCAGTACTTC.

The CDR3 here is CASSLDGDFSNQPQHF. The CDR3 coding sequence is TGCGCCAGCAGCTTGGACGGGGACTTTAGCAATCAGCCCCAGCATTTT. The V gene is TRBV5-1, the J gene TRBJ1-5; D is perhaps TRBD1 (5 bases). Germline CDR1 and CDR2: SGHRS and YFSETQ. This CDR3 has 16 residues. V gave up 0 bases and J gave up 0 bases, with 10 bases separating them.

The genes are TRBV29-1 and TRBJ1-1, with D unclear. The CDR3 runs to 13 residues. With 2 bases removed from V and 2 bases from J, the gap between germline ends came to 9 bases. Germline V gene sequence: CDR1 SQVTM, CDR2 ANQGSEA. For the CDR3, the DNA is TGCAGCGTTGAAAAACATCCTAACACTGAAGCTTTCTTT. The encoded protein is CSVEKHPNTEAFF.

This chain connects TRBV11-3 to TRBJ1-1; TRBD1 matches at 7 bases. Trimming took 3 bases from V and 1 from J; bases not matched to a gene: 2. This CDR3 contains 14 residues. Germline V gene sequence: CDR1 SGHNT, CDR2 YENEEA. CDR3 DNA sequence: TGTGCCAGCAGCTTCACAGGGGCGAACACTGAAGCTTTCTTT. Translating gives CASSFTGANTEAFF.

The chain links TRBV6-1 to TRBJ1-5, with 10 bases lining up with TRBD1. The CDR3 is 19 residues long. Germline V gene sequence: CDR1 MNHNS, CDR2 SASEGT. The ends lost 4 bases at V and 4 bases at J; junction bases unmatched: 16. The DNA of the CDR3 is TGTGCCAGCAGTGCTGTTGGGCGGTTGTGGACAGGGGGTAATCAGCCCCAGCATTTT. Its protein is CASSAVGRLWTGGNQPQHF.

The V gene is TRBV7-8, the J gene TRBJ2-1; D ambiguous. Per the germline V gene, CDR1 is SGHVS and CDR2 is FQNEAQ. Trimming left V 5 bases short and J 1 base short, with 6 bases between. The CDR3 spans 13 residues. The CDR3 protein is CASSPESYNEQFF. CDR3 DNA: TGTGCCAGCAGCCCAGAATCCTACAATGAGCAGTTCTTC. The complete variable domain, with remaining parts taken from reference TRBV7-8 and TRBJ2-1, reads GAGVSQSPRYKVAKRGQDVALRCDPISGHVSLFWYQQALGQGPEFLTYFQNEAQLDKSGLPSDRFFAERPEGSVSTLKIQRTQQEDSAVYLCASSPESYNEQFFGPGTRLTVL.

The table lists this clone with a count of one. This rearrangement joins TRBV28 to TRBJ2-2; no definite D call. Germline V gene data show CDR1 as MDHEN and CDR2 as SYDVKM. Trimming stripped 1 base from V and 7 bases from J, with 7 bases between. This CDR3 contains 13 residues. CDR3 DNA sequence: TGTGCCAGCAGTTTATTGGCTGACGGGGAGCTGTTTTTT. Translating gives CASSLLADGELFF.

This clone appeared a few times. The chain employs TRBV29-1 and TRBJ1-1; TRBD1 matches 9 bases. The CDR3 loop spans 14 amino acids. The germline gives CDR1 SQVTM, CDR2 ANQGSEA. The V and J ends lost 6 bases and 4 bases, in that order; junction bases with no gene match: 9. In nucleotides, the CDR3 is TGCAGCGTCCAAGGGGGACAGGGAAGCACTGAAGCTTTCTTT. It yields the protein CSVQGGQGSTEAFF.

The genes are TRBV6-6 and TRBJ1-1; 8 bases line up with TRBD1. Germline V gene lookup returns CDR1 MNHNY and CDR2 SVGAGI (reference sequence). The CDR3 loop spans 16 amino acids. Trimming removed 6 bases from V and 4 bases from J; junction bases left unmatched: 13. CDR3 bases: TGTGCCAGCAGCCTAAGGGGGACAGGCCTGGGCACTGAAGCTTTCTTT. This gives the protein CASSLRGTGLGTEAFF.

In this sample, this clone turned up a few times. CDR3 protein: CASSPFSSYNSPLHF. DNA for the CDR3: TGTGCCAGCAGCCCCTTTAGCTCCTATAATTCACCCCTCCACTTT. V gene TRBV27 combines with J gene TRBJ1-6; D unclear. CDR3 length: 15 amino acids. Trimming shortened V by 6 bases and J by 0 bases, and 9 bases separated the two germline ends. The germline CDR1 and CDR2 sequences are MNHEY and SMNVEV (reference sequence).